This T cell receptor (beta chain) was recorded in a study of identical twins. Study-wide results and limits: Out-of-frame TCR alpha sharing observed in monozygotic twins exceeded model estimates.

TCRdb recomputed calls from the 5' RACE reads with MiXCR, one row per CDR3 protein. Among under 900,000 distinct CDR3 sequences listed, 15% to 20% were seen once. Trimming took 4 bases from V and 8 from J, leaving 12 bases between them. The CDR3 spans 12 residues. CDR1 and CDR2 from the germline V gene are SGHKS and YYEKEE (reference sequence). A remark on this clonotype: The antigen remains undetermined.

These data were likewise used in another study, on T cells expressing NK-cell markers.

This sequence originates from a woman in her late teens or twenties in good health. The sample consisted of PBMCs. The gene calls are TRBV5-5 and TRBJ1-1; a possible D gene is TRBD1 (5 bases). For the CDR3, the DNA is TGTGCCAGCAGCCAAGGGACGATAGAAGCTTTCTTT. Its protein product is CASSQGTIEAFF. Supplemented by reference TRBV5-5 and TRBJ1-1, the full variable domain reads DAGVTQSPTHLIKTRGQQVTLRCSPISGHKSVSWYQQVLGQGPQFIFQYYEKEERGRGNFPDRFSARQFPNYSSELNVNALLLGDSALYLCASSQGTIEAFFGQGTRLTVV.